This T cell receptor beta chain came from a study of blood T cell repertoires in COVID-19. Study-wide background: Samples of COVID-19 (acute and convalescent) were obtained from the United States, Italy and Spain. T cells, B-cell-depleted T cells, or PBMCs provided the cDNA or gDNA that served as material.

J gave up 4 bases and V 0 bases, and 3 bases lay outside the gene matches. This CDR3 spans 15 amino acids. Germline assignment: CDR1 LGHNA and CDR2 YNFKEQ. TCRdb's table, derived via immunoSEQ multiplex PCR, lists solely in-frame clones and lacks some. The data contain some 150,000 clones, about 86% of them singletons. The sequenced sample consisted of peripheral blood. This TCR was recovered from a woman between 55 and 75 years old with acute or convalescent COVID-19. The rearrangement joins TRBV4-2 to TRBJ2-5; TRBD1 matches 9 bases. The CDR3 here is CASSQDPGQGETQYF. CDR3 DNA sequence: TGTGCCAGCAGCCAAGATCCGGGACAGGGAGAGACCCAGTACTTC.